Following are 21 T cell receptor beta chains from one sample sequenced in a study of T cells after yellow fever vaccination. TCRdb re-derived calls from the 5' RACE reads in MiXCR, one entry per CDR3 protein. The sample yields 150,000 or so distinct CDR3 sequences, about 7% seen once. The sequencing used CD4+ T cells sorted from PBMCs, collected less than 6 days after the first yellow fever vaccination. These receptors were taken from a man between 18 and 29 years old who received the YFV17D yellow fever vaccine.

Note on this clonotype: A single base separates this from a much larger clone, so it may be a read error. The rearrangement joins TRBV28 to TRBJ1-4, with D possibly TRBD1 on 6 matching bases. Trimming took 3 bases from V and 8 from J, leaving 13 bases between them. The germline CDR1 and CDR2 sequences are MDHEN and SYDVKM. CDR3 length: 14 residues. The CDR3 nucleotides read TGTGCCAGCAGTTTGGGGGCGCCTGGCGAAAAACTGTTTTTT. The encoded protein is CASSLGAPGEKLFF.

This clonotype was detected ten times or more. The rearrangement uses TRBV7-2 and TRBJ2-1; D perhaps matches TRBD1 (5 bases). This CDR3 spans 12 amino acids. V lost 2 bases and J 8 bases, leaving 7 bases between the germline ends. Germline V gene sequence: CDR1 SGHTA, CDR2 FQGNSA. The chain's CDR3 is CASSLRGYEQFF. CDR3 DNA sequence: TGTGCCAGCAGCTTAAGGGGATATGAGCAGTTCTTC.

This clonotype appeared many times. The genes are TRBV7-8 and TRBJ1-4, with D perhaps TRBD1 (6 bases). The CDR3 contains 16 residues. From germline, CDR1 is SGHVS and CDR2 FQNEAQ. V gave up 2 bases and J gave up 2 bases, with 12 bases separating them. In nucleotides, the CDR3 is TGTGCCAGCAGCTTATGGAGGGGGACGACTAATGAAAAACTGTTTTTT. This codes for CASSLWRGTTNEKLFF.

The sample holds many counts of this clonotype. The chain combines TRBV5-1 with TRBJ1-1; D gene unclear. V was cut by 4 bases and J by 1 base, with 14 bases left in between. CDR1 is SGHRS, CDR2 YFSETQ, per germline. The CDR3 is made up of 15 amino acids. The CDR3 region is CASSPDGRENTEAFF. The CDR3 DNA reads as TGCGCCAGCAGCCCGGACGGACGGGAGAACACTGAAGCTTTCTTT. The complete variable domain, with remaining parts taken from reference TRBV5-1 and TRBJ1-1, reads KAGVTQTPRYLIKTRGQQVTLSCSPISGHRSVSWYQQTPGQGLQFLFEYFSETQRNKGNFPGRFSGRQFSNSRSEMNVSTLELGDSALYLCASSPDGRENTEAFFGQGTRLTVV.

The chain employs TRBV6-1 and TRBJ1-6; weak D call: TRBD1 (6 bases). CDR3 length: 14 amino acids. The germline gives CDR1 MNHNS, CDR2 SASEGT. Trimming left V 5 bases short and J 8 bases short, with 13 bases between. The CDR3 nucleotides read TGTGCCAGCAGTATCACAGGGTTTGATTCACCCCTCCACTTT. Protein sequence: CASSITGFDSPLHF.

This chain uses TRBV11-2 with TRBJ2-3, with unresolved D. Trimming removed 3 bases from V and 2 bases from J, with 12 bases in between. The length of the CDR3 is 15 residues. Germline CDR1 SGHAT, CDR2 FQNNGV. CDR3 protein: CASSFNPLATDTQYF. The DNA for the CDR3 is TGTGCCAGCAGCTTTAATCCTCTCGCCACAGATACGCAGTATTTT.

The CDR3 DNA is TGTGCCAGCAGTCTCCGGGCGACAGGGGGCCTTGGCTACACCTTC. Translation: CASSLRATGGLGYTF. The chain employs TRBV6-5 and TRBJ1-2, with TRBD1 identical over 10 bases. The J segment lost 7 bases and the V segment lost 5 bases, leaving 10 bases of the junction unmatched. Germline-derived CDR1 and CDR2 are MNHEY and SVGAGI. CDR3 size: 15 residues.

The rearrangement joins TRBV5-1 to TRBJ2-4; 12 positions agree with TRBD2. The V gene's germline CDR1 is SGHRS and CDR2 YFSETQ. Trimming at V came to 5 bases and at J to 5 bases, leaving 5 bases not matched to a gene. The CDR3 runs 15 residues. The CDR3 DNA reads as TGCGCCAGCAGTTGGACTAGCGGGACCCAAAACATTCAGTACTTC. It specifies CASSWTSGTQNIQYF.

This clonotype was detected ten times or more. The rearrangement uses TRBV24-1 and TRBJ2-1; D is perhaps TRBD2 (5 bases). V shed 9 bases and J shed 7 bases, with 12 bases lying between them. Germline CDR1 is KGHDR and CDR2 is SFDVKD. The CDR3 sequence is 12 residues long. DNA of the CDR3: TGTGCCACCGGAGGAACGCCGAATGAGCAGTTCTTC. Its protein is CATGGTPNEQFF.

This clonotype was observed at least ten times. The chain employs TRBV24-1 and TRBJ1-1, with a weak D call TRBD1 (5 bases). V was cut by 5 bases and J by 3 bases, with 9 bases left in between. The germline CDR1 and CDR2 sequences are KGHDR and SFDVKD. This CDR3 has 13 amino acids. CDR3 sequence: CATSGGRDTEAFF. DNA for the CDR3: TGTGCCACCAGTGGTGGCAGGGACACTGAAGCTTTCTTT.

The rearrangement uses TRBV4-1 and TRBJ2-5, with D unclear. The CDR3 runs to 13 residues. V was cut by 2 bases and J by 2 bases, with 6 bases left in between. The germline gives CDR1 MGHRA, CDR2 YSYEKL. The CDR3 DNA follows: TGCGCCAGCAGCCAAACAGCACAAGAGACCCAGTACTTC. Encoded protein: CASSQTAQETQYF.

Ten or more counts support this clonotype. This chain connects TRBV5-1 to TRBJ2-7; the match to TRBD1 covers 10 bases. The CDR3 has 14 amino acids. Germline assignment: CDR1 SGHRS and CDR2 YFSETQ. Unmatched junction bases numbered 9, after V lost 4 bases and J lost 8 bases. The CDR3 DNA is TGCGCCAGCAGCCCCGGGACAGGGGTTGCGCAGCAGTACTTC. Translated: CASSPGTGVAQQYF.

This clonotype has ten or more counts. The V and J genes are TRBV5-1 and TRBJ1-2; 10 nucleotides align to TRBD1. From germline, CDR1 is SGHRS and CDR2 YFSETQ. The CDR3 extends over 14 amino acids. J gave up 6 bases and V 0 bases, and 2 bases lay outside the gene matches. This CDR3 is CASSLGDRGNGYTF. The CDR3 nucleotides read TGCGCCAGCAGCTTGGGGGACAGGGGTAATGGCTACACCTTC.

This clonotype has a count of ten or more. The V gene is TRBV29-1, the J gene TRBJ2-3; 10 bases line up with TRBD1. Germline assignment: CDR1 SQVTM and CDR2 ANQGSEA. Trimming took 5 bases from V and 2 from J; bases not matched to a gene: 7. This CDR3 is built from 15 residues. The CDR3 protein is CSVPRTGGYTDTQYF. The CDR3 nucleotides read TGCAGCGTTCCGCGGACAGGGGGTTACACAGATACGCAGTATTTT.

J is TRBJ2-1 and V is TRBV5-4; D is uncertain. Germline loops: CDR1 SGHNT, CDR2 YYREEE (reference sequence). The CDR3 runs 15 residues. The V end lost 0 bases, the J end lost 0 bases, and 7 bases lay between the germline ends. Here the CDR3 reads CASSLDTGSYNEQFF. CDR3 nucleotide sequence: TGTGCCAGCAGCTTGGACACGGGCTCCTACAATGAGCAGTTCTTC.

This clonotype was counted between two and nine times. This sequence joins TRBV12-3 or TRBV12-4 and TRBJ1-2; tentatively, D is TRBD1 (6 bases). The CDR3 contains 15 residues. V lost 6 bases, J lost 3 bases, and 17 bases lay in between. This CDR3 reads CASSLGDTVYYGYTF. CDR3 nucleotides: TGTGCCAGCAGCTTGGGGGACACAGTATACTATGGCTACACCTTC.

Of note for this clonotype: With a much larger clone just one base away, this may be a read error. This chain uses TRBV2 with TRBJ2-3; no clear D gene. In germline, CDR1 is SNHLY, CDR2 FYNNEI. V was cut by 3 bases and J by 2 bases, with 9 bases left in between. CDR3 length equals 14 residues. DNA of the CDR3: TGTGCCAGCAGTGACTCGTCATACACAGATACGCAGTATTTT. Amino acids: CASSDSSYTDTQYF.

This clonotype has ten or more counts. The chain has TRBV11-2 and TRBJ2-7; D is ambiguous. Trimming stripped 3 bases from V and 4 bases from J, with 7 bases between. The CDR3 consists of 12 residues. From germline, CDR1 is SGHAT and CDR2 FQNNGV. CDR3 loop: CASSFVRYEQYV. CDR3 nucleotides: TGTGCCAGCAGCTTTGTCCGATACGAGCAGTACGTC.

This clonotype was detected a few times. The gene calls are TRBV5-6 and TRBJ1-6; possible D gene TRBD1, 6 bases. The germline CDR1 and CDR2 sequences are SGHDT and YYEEEE. V was clipped by 4 bases and J by 3 bases, with 11 bases between them. This CDR3 comprises 15 residues. The CDR3 spells CASSPEGGYNSPLHF. CDR3 nucleotide sequence: TGTGCCAGCAGCCCCGAAGGGGGCTATAATTCACCCCTCCACTTT. Filled out from reference TRBV5-6 and TRBJ1-6, the complete variable domain reads DAGVTQSPTHLIKTRGQQVTLRCSPKSGHDTVSWYQQALGQGPQFIFQYYEEEERQRGNFPDRFSGHQFPNYSSELNVNALLLGDSALYLCASSPEGGYNSPLHFGNGTRLTVT.

The CDR3 here is CASRKDRADGYTF. Written as DNA, the CDR3 is TGTGCCAGCAGAAAAGACAGGGCCGATGGCTACACCTTC. The V and J genes are TRBV7-3 and TRBJ1-2, with 7 bases aligning to TRBD1. The germline V gene encodes CDR1 SGHTA and CDR2 FQGTGA. The CDR3 loop spans 13 amino acids. V trimming: 6 bases; J trimming: 6 bases; junction bases outside the gene matches: 7.

In its sample, this clonotype was seen many times. The chain combines TRBV7-3 with TRBJ1-1; no clear D. The CDR3 has 13 amino acids. Germline CDR1 SGHTA, CDR2 FQGTGA. Trimming removed 2 bases at V and 6 bases at J, with 10 bases between. The CDR3 reads CASSLVPSAEAFF. The DNA of the CDR3 is TGTGCCAGCAGCTTAGTCCCCTCCGCTGAAGCTTTCTTT.